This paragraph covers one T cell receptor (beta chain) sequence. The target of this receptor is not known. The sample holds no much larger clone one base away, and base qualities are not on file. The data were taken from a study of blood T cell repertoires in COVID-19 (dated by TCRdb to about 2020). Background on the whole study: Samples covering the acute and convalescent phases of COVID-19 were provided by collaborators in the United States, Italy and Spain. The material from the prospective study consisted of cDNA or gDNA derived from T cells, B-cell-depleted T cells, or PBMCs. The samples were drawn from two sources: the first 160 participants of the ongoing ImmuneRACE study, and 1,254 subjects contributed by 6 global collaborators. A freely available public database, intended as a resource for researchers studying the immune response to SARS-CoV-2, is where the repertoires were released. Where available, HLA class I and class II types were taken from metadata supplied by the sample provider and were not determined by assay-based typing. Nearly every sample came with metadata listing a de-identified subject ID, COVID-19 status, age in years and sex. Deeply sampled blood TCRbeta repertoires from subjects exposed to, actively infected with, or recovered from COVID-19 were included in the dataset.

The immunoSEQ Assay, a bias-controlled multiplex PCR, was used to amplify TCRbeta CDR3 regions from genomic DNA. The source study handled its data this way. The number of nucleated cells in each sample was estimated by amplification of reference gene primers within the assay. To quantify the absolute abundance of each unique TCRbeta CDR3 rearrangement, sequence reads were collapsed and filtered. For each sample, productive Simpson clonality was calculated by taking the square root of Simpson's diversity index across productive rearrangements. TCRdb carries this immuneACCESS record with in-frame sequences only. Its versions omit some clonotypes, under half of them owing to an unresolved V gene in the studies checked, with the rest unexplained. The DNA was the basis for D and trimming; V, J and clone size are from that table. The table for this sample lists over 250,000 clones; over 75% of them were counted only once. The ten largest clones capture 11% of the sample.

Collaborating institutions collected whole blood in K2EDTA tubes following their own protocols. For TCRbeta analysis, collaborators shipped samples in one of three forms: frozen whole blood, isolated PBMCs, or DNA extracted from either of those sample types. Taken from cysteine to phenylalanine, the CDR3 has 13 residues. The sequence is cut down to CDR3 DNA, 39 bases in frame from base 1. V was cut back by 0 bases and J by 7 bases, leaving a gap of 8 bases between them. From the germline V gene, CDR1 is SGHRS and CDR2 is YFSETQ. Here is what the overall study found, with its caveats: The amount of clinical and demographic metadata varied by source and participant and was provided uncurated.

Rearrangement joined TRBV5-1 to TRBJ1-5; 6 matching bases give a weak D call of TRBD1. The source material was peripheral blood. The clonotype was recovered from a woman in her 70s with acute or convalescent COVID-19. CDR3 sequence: CASSLAGGQPQHF. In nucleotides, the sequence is TGCGCCAGCAGCTTGGCGGGGGGCCAGCCCCAGCATTTT.